This TCR beta chain was sequenced during a study of post-analysis software for immune sequencing data (dated by TCRdb to 2014 to 2015). As for the study more broadly: Disease courses on record covered relapsing-remitting, secondary progressive and progressive-relapsing multiple sclerosis, though some patients had no subtype annotation. The patient repertoires were compared against around eleven previously published healthy control repertoires obtained from donors aged about 6 to 26 years. A subset of samples was prepared in parallel using single-end sample barcoding, then pooled and co-amplified after Illumina adapter ligation.

This clonotype was seen just once. It has no known antigen specificity. No per-base quality is available; no much larger clone lies one base away. A single read makes a weak case. The library was obtained by PCR. The sequencer listed for this sample is Illumina HiSeq 2500. To reduce PCR and sequencing biases, unique molecular identifiers were built into the TCR beta cDNA libraries. Some 500,000 cDNA molecules were obtained for every 1 to 10 million input T cells, so each molecule roughly corresponded to one T cell. The patient libraries were prepared and sequenced using the same protocol as the earlier healthy control dataset. Within a given batch, samples were prepared together, multiplexed and sequenced on the same HiSeq lane. Processing in the source paper ran as follows. MIGEC was used to process the raw barcoded reads, and molecular identifier groups with only a single read were discarded before consensus assembly and CDR3 extraction. Clonotype tables were post-analysed with VDJtools, and diversity was normalized by down-sampling all datasets to the smallest sample size. In repertoire overlap clustering, CDR3 amino acid sequences, but not nucleotide sequences, were matched to correct batch-related cross-sample contamination. TCRdb reran the public reads through fastp at Q25 and MiXCR, keeping productive beta chains. Every CDR3 protein is listed once, alongside the most common genes and DNA of its rows. It is TCRdb's table, rather than the study itself, that gives the V and J calls and clone size. The sample yields about 260,000 distinct CDR3 sequences; 36% were counted once. Of the sample, less than 6% falls within the top ten clones.

TCR beta repertoires were profiled from peripheral blood of roughly 13 young patients with multiple sclerosis to demonstrate the VDJtools post-analysis software. The multiple sclerosis patients were children and adolescents between roughly 6 and 16 years of age. CDR1 and CDR2 are read off the germline V gene (reference sequence) as LNHNV and YYDKDF. The V end loses 0 bases and the J end loses 3 bases, and a stretch of 9 bases separates them. The CDR3 sequence holds 15 residues, the cysteine and phenylalanine included. The sequence is cut down to CDR3 DNA, 45 bases in frame from base 1. Broader findings and caveats from the paper: When samples were clustered directly using the F measure, samples prepared in the same batch co-clustered strongly, which prompted a batch-effect correction. Multiple sclerosis patients had significantly lower normalized Chao1 diversity than controls, a result that suggests substantial peripheral T-cell clonal expansion. Patients showed significantly higher frequencies than controls for a handful of TRBV segments, among them TRBV5-6, TRBV5-1 and TRBV20-1. The multiple sclerosis patient group was slightly younger than the control group.

The origin of this receptor is a girl under 18 with multiple sclerosis. The chain is assembled from TRBV15 and TRBJ1-5; there is no confident call for the D gene. Sequenced sample: blood. The CDR3 in this case is CATSRDLGNNQPQHF. The sequenced DNA is TGTGCCACCAGCAGAGATTTAGGGAACAATCAGCCCCAGCATTTT.